The source of this T cell receptor beta chain is a study of identical twins. TCRdb reprocessed the 5' RACE reads with MiXCR, giving one entry per CDR3 protein. Of about 530,000 distinct CDR3 sequences in the sample, approximately 20% were seen once. There are a few counts of this clonotype. Its antigen remains unknown. Germline V gene lookup returns CDR1 MNHNS and CDR2 SASEGT. Trimming took off 5 bases at V and 1 base at J, with 11 bases between the two ends. There are 15 residues in the CDR3. The study's findings and limits: For cord blood, abundant beta clonotypes had fewer insertions, unlike memory repertoires, which showed none.

These data were likewise used in another study, on yellow fever vaccine responses in identical twins.

Material for sequencing was CD4+ T cells sorted from blood. The TCR sequence derives from a woman between 18 and 29 years old in good health. The rearrangement links TRBV6-1 to TRBJ2-2; TRBD1 is a possible D gene (6 bases). CDR3 sequence (DNA): TGTGCCAGCAGTCGGGACACTCGGAACACCGGGGAGCTGTTTTTT. Amino acids: CASSRDTRNTGELFF.